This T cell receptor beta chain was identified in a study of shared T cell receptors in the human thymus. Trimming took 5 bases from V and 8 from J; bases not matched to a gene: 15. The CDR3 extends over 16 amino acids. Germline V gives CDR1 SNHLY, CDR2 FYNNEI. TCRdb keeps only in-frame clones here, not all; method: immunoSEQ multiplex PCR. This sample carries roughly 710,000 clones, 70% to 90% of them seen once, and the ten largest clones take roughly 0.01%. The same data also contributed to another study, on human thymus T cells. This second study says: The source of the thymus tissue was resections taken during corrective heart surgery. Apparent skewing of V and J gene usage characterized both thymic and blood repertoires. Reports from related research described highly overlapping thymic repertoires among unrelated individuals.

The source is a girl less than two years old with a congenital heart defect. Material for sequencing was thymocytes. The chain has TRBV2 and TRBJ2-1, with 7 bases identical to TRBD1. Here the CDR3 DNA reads TGTGCCAGCAGTAAGGCCATAGGACAGGTGAGCGATGAGCAGTTCTTC. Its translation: CASSKAIGQVSDEQFF.